The TCR beta chain described here comes from a study of blood T cell repertoires in COVID-19 (TCRdb year 2020). Broadly, across the study: Collaborator samples came from the United States, Italy and Spain and covered acute and convalescent phases of COVID-19. The prospective study material was composed of cDNA or gDNA derived from T cells, B-cell-depleted T cells, or PBMCs. The dataset comprised deeply sampled blood TCRbeta repertoires from subjects exposed to, actively infected with, or recovered from COVID-19. The repertoires were made available in a free public database intended to serve as a resource for research on the immune response to SARS-CoV-2. The samples were drawn from two sources: the first 160 participants of the ongoing ImmuneRACE study, and fewer than 1,500 subjects contributed by 6 global collaborators. A de-identified subject ID, COVID-19 status, age in years and sex were almost always included in the sample metadata. HLA class I and class II types, where available, came from metadata supplied by the sample provider rather than from assay-based typing. Study-level results and caveats: The quantity of clinical and demographic metadata differed by source and by participant and was supplied without curation.

The immunoSEQ Assay, a bias-controlled multiplex PCR, was used to amplify TCRbeta CDR3 regions from genomic DNA. The published analysis was carried out like this. The number of nucleated cells in each sample was estimated by amplification of reference gene primers within the assay. To quantify the absolute abundance of each unique TCRbeta CDR3 rearrangement, sequence reads were collapsed and filtered. Productive Simpson clonality was computed per sample as the square root of Simpson's diversity index over productive rearrangements. TCRdb mirrors the immuneACCESS table, restricted to in-frame sequences. Some clones are absent from its copies; in checked studies, under half trace to an unresolved V gene, and the reason for the others is unknown. Clone size and the V and J calls come from that table; the DNA yielded D and trimming. The sample table holds roughly 500,000 clones, of which approximately 88% were seen once. Of the sample, 1.5% to 2% is held by the ten largest clones.

In the prospective study, participants were 18 to 89 years old, resided in 24 geographic areas of the United States, and were enrolled through a virtual design. To assign participants to cohorts, the prospective study relied on clinical history that participants themselves reported in a screening survey and a study questionnaire. For ImmuneRACE Cohort 3, a participant was defined as recovered based on two consecutive negative NP/OP PCR tests, clearance by a healthcare professional, or resolution of symptoms. Each participant in the prospective study had whole blood, serum and a nasopharyngeal or oropharyngeal swab collected by mobile phlebotomists. Additional blood draws and questionnaires over a roughly two-month period could optionally be provided by prospective study participants. Before DNA extraction, prospective study blood samples were shipped either frozen or at room temperature. Comments on this clone: What antigen it recognizes has not been identified. Base qualities are missing; no much larger clone stands one base away.

Relative to germline, V is missing 6 bases and J is missing 5 bases, with 2 bases of the junction outside any gene match. In the germline V gene, CDR1 corresponds to LGHNT and CDR2 to FRNRAP. The CDR3 sequence holds 15 residues, the cysteine and phenylalanine included. Left in the record is the CDR3 DNA by itself, 45 bases read in frame from the first base. The sequence was obtained from a woman between 40 and 50 years old who had recovered from COVID-19. The sequence links TRBV12-5 to TRBJ2-2; 14 central nucleotides agree with TRBD2. The sequenced material came from PBMCs or T cells enriched from blood (not recorded which). The nucleotide sequence is given as TGTGCTAGTGGGGGACTAGCGGGAGCGACCGGGGAGCTGTTTTTT. It translates as CASGGLAGATGELFF.